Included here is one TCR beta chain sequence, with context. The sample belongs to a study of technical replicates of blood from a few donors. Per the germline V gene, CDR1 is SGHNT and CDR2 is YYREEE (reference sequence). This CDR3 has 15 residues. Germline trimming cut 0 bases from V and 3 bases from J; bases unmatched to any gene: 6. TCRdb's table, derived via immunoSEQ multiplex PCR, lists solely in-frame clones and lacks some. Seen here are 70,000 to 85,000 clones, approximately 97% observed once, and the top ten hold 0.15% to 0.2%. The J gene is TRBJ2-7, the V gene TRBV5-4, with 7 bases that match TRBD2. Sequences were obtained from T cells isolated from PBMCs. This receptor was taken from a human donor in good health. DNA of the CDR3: TGTGCCAGCAGCTTGGAGGCGGGGGTGGGCTACGAGCAGTACTTC. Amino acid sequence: CASSLEAGVGYEQYF.